The next 7 T cell receptor beta chains were all read from a single sample in a study of blood T cell repertoires in COVID-19. Clones were sequenced by immunoSEQ multiplex PCR, and TCRdb holds only the in-frame ones, with some missing. The table lists approximately 92,000 clones, about 78% of them singletons. Material for sequencing was peripheral blood. All receptors derive from a man aged 50 or older who had recovered from COVID-19.

V is TRBV29-1 and J is TRBJ1-2; D is possibly TRBD1 (6 bases). The V end lost 6 bases, the J end lost 1 base, and 15 bases lay between the germline ends. Germline assignment: CDR1 SQVTM and CDR2 ANQGSEA. The CDR3 covers 14 residues. The CDR3 DNA follows: TGCAGCGTAGCACAGGGTAGAGATAACTATGGCTACACCTTC. It codes for CSVAQGRDNYGYTF.

This clone was observed a handful of times. The CDR3 loop reads CASSLGPSGYYEQYF. CDR3 nucleotide sequence: TGTGCCAGCAGCTTAGGCCCTAGCGGATACTACGAGCAGTACTTC. The chain couples TRBV7-2 to TRBJ2-7; 7 nucleotides agree with TRBD2. CDR3 length: 15 amino acids. Trimming removed 1 base from V and 3 bases from J; junction bases left unmatched: 6. The germline V gene encodes CDR1 SGHTA and CDR2 FQGNSA.

This chain joins TRBV10-3 and TRBJ2-7, with D unclear. CDR3 size: 11 residues. V was trimmed by 4 bases and J by 1 base, leaving 2 bases between them. Germline CDR1 ENHRY, CDR2 SYGVKD. CDR3 coding DNA: TGTGCCATCAGTGCATCCTACGAGCAGTACTTC. Encoded protein: CAISASYEQYF.

V gene TRBV12-5 combines with J gene TRBJ1-1; D unclear. V was cut by 7 bases and J by 4 bases, with 16 bases left in between. Germline lookup yields CDR1 LGHNT and CDR2 FRNRAP. This CDR3 is 14 amino acids long. The CDR3 DNA sequence: TGTGCTAGTGCCCCCCCAACAGTCGGCACTGAAGCTTTCTTT. This translates into CASAPPTVGTEAFF.

Only a few counts were recorded for this clone. This chain uses TRBV19 with TRBJ1-5; TRBD1 aligns across 8 bases. The CDR3 runs 14 residues. Trimming took 4 bases from V and 2 from J; bases not matched to a gene: 1. CDR1 is LNHDA and CDR2 is SQIVND in the germline V gene (reference sequence). The CDR3 bases are TGTGCCAGTAGTAAGACAGGGGGCAATCAGCCCCAGCATTTT. Its translation is CASSKTGGNQPQHF.

The CDR3 nucleotides are TGTGCCAGCAGTTTAGTTTCCCAGGGAAATCAGCCCCAGCATTTT. Its protein product is CASSLVSQGNQPQHF. This chain uses TRBV6-6 with TRBJ1-5; perhaps TRBD1 as D (5 bases). This CDR3 contains 15 residues. Germline CDR1 and CDR2: MNHNY and SVGAGI (reference sequence). Trimming left V 4 bases short and J 4 bases short, with 14 bases between.

In its sample, this clone was seen once. This chain connects TRBV28 to TRBJ2-2; 9 nucleotides match TRBD2. Germline CDR1 and CDR2: MDHEN and SYDVKM. J lost 5 bases, V lost 6 bases, and 7 bases had no gene match. This CDR3 region has 15 residues. In DNA form, the CDR3 reads TGTGCCAGCAGCCCGGGACTAGCTCCGACCGGGGAGCTGTTTTTT. Encoded protein: CASSPGLAPTGELFF.